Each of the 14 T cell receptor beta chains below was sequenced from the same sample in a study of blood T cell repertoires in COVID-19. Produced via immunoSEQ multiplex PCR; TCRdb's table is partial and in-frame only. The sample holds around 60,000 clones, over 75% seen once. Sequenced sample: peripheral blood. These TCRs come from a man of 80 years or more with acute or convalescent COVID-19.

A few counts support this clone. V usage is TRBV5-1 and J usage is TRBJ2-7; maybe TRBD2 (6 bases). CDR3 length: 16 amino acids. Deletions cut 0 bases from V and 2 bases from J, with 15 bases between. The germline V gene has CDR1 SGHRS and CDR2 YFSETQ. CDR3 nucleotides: TGCGCCAGCAGCTTGGCCGCGGGGACCAATACCTACGAGCAGTACTTC. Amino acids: CASSLAAGTNTYEQYF. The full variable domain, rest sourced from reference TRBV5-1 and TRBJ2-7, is KAGVTQTPRYLIKTRGQQVTLSCSPISGHRSVSWYQQTPGQGLQFLFEYFSETQRNKGNFPGRFSGRQFSNSRSEMNVSTLELGDSALYLCASSLAAGTNTYEQYFGPGTRLTVT.

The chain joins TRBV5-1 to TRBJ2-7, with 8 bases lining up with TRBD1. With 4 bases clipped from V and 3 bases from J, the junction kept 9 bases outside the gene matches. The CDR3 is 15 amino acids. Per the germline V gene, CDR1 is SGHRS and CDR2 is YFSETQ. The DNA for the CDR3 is TGCGCCAGCAGCGTACGGACAGGGCACGTCTACGAGCAGTACTTC. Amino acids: CASSVRTGHVYEQYF.

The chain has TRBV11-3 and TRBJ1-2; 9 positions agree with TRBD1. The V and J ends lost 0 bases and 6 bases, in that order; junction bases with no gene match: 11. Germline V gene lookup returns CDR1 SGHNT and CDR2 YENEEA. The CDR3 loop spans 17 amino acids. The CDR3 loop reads CASSLDGGDRAGNGYTF. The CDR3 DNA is TGTGCCAGCAGCTTAGATGGCGGGGACAGGGCTGGTAATGGCTACACCTTC.

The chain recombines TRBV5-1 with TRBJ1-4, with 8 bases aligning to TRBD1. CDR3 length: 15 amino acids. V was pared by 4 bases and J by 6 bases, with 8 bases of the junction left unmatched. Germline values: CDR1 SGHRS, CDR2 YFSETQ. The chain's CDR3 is CASSLDRGGHEKLFF. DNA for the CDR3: TGCGCCAGCAGCCTAGACAGGGGAGGGCATGAAAAACTGTTTTTT.

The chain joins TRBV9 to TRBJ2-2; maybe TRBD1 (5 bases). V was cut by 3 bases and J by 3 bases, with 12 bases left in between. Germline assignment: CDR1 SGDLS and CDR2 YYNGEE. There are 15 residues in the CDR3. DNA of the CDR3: TGTGCCAGCAGCGGGGCAGACAGACACACCGGGGAGCTGTTTTTT. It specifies CASSGADRHTGELFF.

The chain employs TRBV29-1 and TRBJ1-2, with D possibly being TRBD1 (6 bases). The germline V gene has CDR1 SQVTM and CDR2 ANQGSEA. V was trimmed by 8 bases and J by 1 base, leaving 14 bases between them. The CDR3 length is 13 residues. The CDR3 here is CSSFGGLNYGYTF. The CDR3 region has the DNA TGCAGCTCTTTCGGGGGGCTTAACTATGGCTACACCTTC. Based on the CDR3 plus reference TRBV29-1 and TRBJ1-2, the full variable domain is SAVISQKPSRDICQRGTSLTIQCQVDSQVTMMFWYRQQPGQSLTLIATANQGSEATYESGFVIDKFPISRPNLTFSTLTVSNMSPEDSSIYLCSSFGGLNYGYTFGSGTRLTVV.

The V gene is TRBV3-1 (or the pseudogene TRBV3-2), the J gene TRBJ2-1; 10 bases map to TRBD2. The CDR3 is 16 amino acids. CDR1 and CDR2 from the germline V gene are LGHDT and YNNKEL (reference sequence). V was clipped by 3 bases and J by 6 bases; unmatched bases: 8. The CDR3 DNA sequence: TGTGCCAGCAGCCAGCGGACTAGCGGTAGTCCCAATGAGCAGTTCTTC. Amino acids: CASSQRTSGSPNEQFF.

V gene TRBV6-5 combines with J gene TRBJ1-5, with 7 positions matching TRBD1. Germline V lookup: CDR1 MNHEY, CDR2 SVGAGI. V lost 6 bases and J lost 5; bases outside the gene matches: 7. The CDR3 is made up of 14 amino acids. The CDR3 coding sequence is TGTGCCAGCAGAGCAGGGGGTGGGGATCAGCCCCAGCATTTT. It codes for CASRAGGGDQPQHF.

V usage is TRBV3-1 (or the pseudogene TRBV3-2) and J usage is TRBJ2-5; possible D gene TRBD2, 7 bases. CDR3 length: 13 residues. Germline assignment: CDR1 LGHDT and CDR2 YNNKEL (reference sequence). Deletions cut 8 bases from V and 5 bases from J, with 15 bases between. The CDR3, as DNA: TGTGCCAGCGTAACGGGGGGCGAGGAGACCCAGTACTTC. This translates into CASVTGGEETQYF.

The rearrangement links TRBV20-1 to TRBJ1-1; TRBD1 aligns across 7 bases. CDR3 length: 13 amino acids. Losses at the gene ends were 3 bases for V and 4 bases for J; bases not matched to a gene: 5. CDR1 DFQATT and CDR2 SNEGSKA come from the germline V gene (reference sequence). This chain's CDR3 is CSASTGDSTEAFF. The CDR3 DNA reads TGCAGTGCTAGTACAGGGGATTCCACTGAAGCTTTCTTT.

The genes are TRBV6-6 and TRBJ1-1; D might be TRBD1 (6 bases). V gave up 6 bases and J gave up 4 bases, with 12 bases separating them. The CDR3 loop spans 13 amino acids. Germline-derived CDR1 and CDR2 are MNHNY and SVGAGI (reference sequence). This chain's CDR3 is CASRQGTTTEAFF. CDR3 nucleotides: TGTGCCAGCAGACAGGGCACGACCACTGAAGCTTTCTTT.

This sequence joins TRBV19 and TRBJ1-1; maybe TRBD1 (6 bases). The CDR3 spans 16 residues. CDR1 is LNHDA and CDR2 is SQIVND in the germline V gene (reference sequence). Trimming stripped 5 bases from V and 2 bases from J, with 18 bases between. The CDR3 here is CASSYRRTASNTEAFF. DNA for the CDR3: TGTGCCAGTAGTTACCGCCGGACAGCTTCCAACACTGAAGCTTTCTTT.

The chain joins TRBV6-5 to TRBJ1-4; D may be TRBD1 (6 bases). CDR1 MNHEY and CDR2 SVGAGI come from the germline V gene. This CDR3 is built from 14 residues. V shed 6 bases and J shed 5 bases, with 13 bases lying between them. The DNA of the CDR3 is TGTGCCAGCAGCGAGGACAGCTCAAATGAAAAACTGTTTTTT. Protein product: CASSEDSSNEKLFF.

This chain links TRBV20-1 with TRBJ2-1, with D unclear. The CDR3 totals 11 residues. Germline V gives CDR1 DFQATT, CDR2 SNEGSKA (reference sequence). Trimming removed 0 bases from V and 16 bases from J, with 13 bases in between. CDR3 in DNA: TGCAGTGCTAGAGATGGCTACAGCCGATTCTTC. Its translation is CSARDGYSRFF.